This TCR beta chain comes out of a study of T cell responses to AZD1222 COVID-19 vaccine. The germline V and J ends were trimmed by 1 base and 7 bases, with 9 bases remaining between them. Germline-derived CDR1 and CDR2 are SGDLS and YYNGEE. The CDR3 extends over 14 amino acids. Generated by immunoSEQ multiplex PCR, the TCRdb table keeps only in-frame clones and is missing some. The data contain 90,000 to 130,000 clones, over 85% of them singletons. The specimen comprised peripheral blood, sampled 28 days after the second AZD1222 dose. J is TRBJ1-6 and V is TRBV9, with D unclear. This receptor was obtained from an adult who received the AZD1222 COVID-19 vaccine. The CDR3 loop reads CASSVPGGNSPLHF. CDR3 DNA sequence: TGTGCCAGCAGCGTACCAGGTGGCAATTCACCCCTCCACTTT.